The 2 T cell receptor beta chains below were found in one sample sequenced in a study of T-cell memory formation after mild COVID-19. One entry per CDR3 protein results from TCRdb running MiXCR on the 5' RACE reads. The sample has around 340,000 distinct CDR3 sequences; around 21% are singletons. The sequenced sample was PBMCs or a T cell subset sorted from them (not recorded which). These receptors came from an adult woman who had mild COVID-19 (a few samples of this study predate the infection). Cell type and time point are not known.

This chain connects TRBV14 to TRBJ2-7; TRBD1 matches at 9 bases. The CDR3 runs 11 residues. J was trimmed by 11 bases and V by 4 bases; bases with no gene match: 3. Germline V lookup: CDR1 SGHDN, CDR2 FVKESK. In DNA form, the CDR3 reads TGTGCCAGCAGCCCCGGGACAGGGAAGTACTTC. Encoded protein: CASSPGTGKYF. The full variable domain, with the rest looked up from reference TRBV14 and TRBJ2-7, is EAGVTQFPSHSVIEKGQTVTLRCDPISGHDNLYWYRRVMGKEIKFLLHFVKESKQDESGMPNNRFLAERTGGTYSTLKVQPAELEDSGVYFCASSPGTGKYFGPGTRLTVT.

This chain uses TRBV25-1 with TRBJ2-6, with D perhaps TRBD1 (5 bases). Germline lookup yields CDR1 MGHDK and CDR2 SYGVNS. V shed 5 bases and J shed 0 bases, with 17 bases lying between them. There are 18 residues in the CDR3. The CDR3 loop reads CASSHRAGKSSGANVLTF. In nucleotides, the CDR3 is TGTGCCAGCAGTCATCGTGCAGGGAAGAGCTCTGGGGCCAACGTCCTGACTTTC. The whole variable domain, filled in from reference TRBV25-1 and TRBJ2-6, reads EADIYQTPRYLVIGTGKKITLECSQTMGHDKMYWYQQDPGMELHLIHYSYGVNSTEKGDLSSESTVSRIRTEHFPLTLESARPSHTSQYLCASSHRAGKSSGANVLTFGAGSRLTVL.